This entry concerns a single TCR beta chain. Its cognate antigen is unknown. This entry is derived from a study of T cell responses to AZD1222 COVID-19 vaccine. Overall study findings and caveats: The study reported that nearly half of spike-specific TCRs target unmutated variant regions. Increases in Spike-specific TCR breadth and depth were seen after two AZD1222 doses.

The data were produced by immunoSEQ multiplex PCR, yet TCRdb's version contains in-frame clones alone and is incomplete. The table lists about 130,000 clones, nearly 90% of them singletons. This CDR3 region has 13 residues. V lost 1 base and J 6 bases, leaving 9 bases between the germline ends. Germline CDR1 and CDR2: SGHTA and FQGNSA. The chain recombines TRBV7-2 with TRBJ1-2; a possible D gene is TRBD1 (6 bases). This receptor was obtained from an adult who received the AZD1222 COVID-19 vaccine. Sequencing was performed on peripheral blood, taken 28 days after the second AZD1222 dose. The CDR3 loop is CASSLDRENGYTF. CDR3 in DNA: TGTGCCAGCAGCTTAGACAGGGAGAATGGCTACACCTTC. The variable domain in full, completed from reference TRBV7-2 and TRBJ1-2, reads GAGVSQSPSNKVTEKGKDVELRCDPISGHTALYWYRQSLGQGLEFLIYFQGNSAPDKSGLPSDRFSAERTGGSVSTLTIQRTQQEDSAVYLCASSLDRENGYTFGSGTRLTVV.